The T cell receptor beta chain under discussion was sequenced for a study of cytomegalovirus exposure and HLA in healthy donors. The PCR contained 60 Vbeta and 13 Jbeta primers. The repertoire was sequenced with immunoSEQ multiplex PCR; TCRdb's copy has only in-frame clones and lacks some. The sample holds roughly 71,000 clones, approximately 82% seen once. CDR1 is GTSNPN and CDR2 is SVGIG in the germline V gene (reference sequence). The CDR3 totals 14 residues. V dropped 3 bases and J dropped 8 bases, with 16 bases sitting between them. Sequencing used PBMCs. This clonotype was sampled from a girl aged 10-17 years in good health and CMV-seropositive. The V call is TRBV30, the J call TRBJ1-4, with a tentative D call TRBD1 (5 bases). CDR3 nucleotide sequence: TGTGCCTGGAGCCTCCAGGGCCTAGGGGAAAAACTGTTTTTT. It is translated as CAWSLQGLGEKLFF.